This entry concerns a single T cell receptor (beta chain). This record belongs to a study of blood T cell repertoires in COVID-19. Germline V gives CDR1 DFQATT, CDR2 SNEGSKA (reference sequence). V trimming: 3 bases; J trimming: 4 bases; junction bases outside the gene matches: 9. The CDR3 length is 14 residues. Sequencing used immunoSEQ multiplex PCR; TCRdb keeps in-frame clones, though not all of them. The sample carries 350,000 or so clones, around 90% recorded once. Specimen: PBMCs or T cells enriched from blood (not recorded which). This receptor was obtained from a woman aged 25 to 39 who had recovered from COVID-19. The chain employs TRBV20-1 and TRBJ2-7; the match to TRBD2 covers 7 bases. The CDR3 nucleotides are TGCAGTGCTAGTATCGGCTCTAGCGGATACGAGCAGTACTTC. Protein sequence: CSASIGSSGYEQYF.